This entry is about one T cell receptor (beta chain). Its matching antigen is unknown. This CDR3 is built from 14 residues. Germline CDR1 is MNHNS and CDR2 is SASEGT. V was trimmed by 7 bases and J by 3 bases, leaving 16 bases between them. Nashville, Tennessee was home to all donors, each a Caucasian adult. This sample is drawn from a study of shared clonotypes between healthy human individuals. Study information: For every donor, three CD4 naive, three CD4 memory, two CD8 naive and one CD8 memory plates were used.

Study-wide results and caveats: Donor clonotype sharing was expected to depend on sequencing depth.

The assay was immunoSEQ multiplex PCR, and TCRdb's table has in-frame clones only and misses some. The sample comprises fewer than 1.8 million clones, about 98.5% of which are singletons, and 0.36% rests with the top ten. Sequencing was done on a sample of naive CD4+ T cells sorted from blood. Indicated subset: CD45RA+ positively selected. The TCR was taken from a man aged 25 to 40 in good health. J is TRBJ2-7 and V is TRBV6-1, with D tentatively TRBD2 (6 bases). DNA for the CDR3: TGTGCCAGCACCGCCTCCGGGACTCTCTACGAGCAGTACTTC. Translation: CASTASGTLYEQYF.